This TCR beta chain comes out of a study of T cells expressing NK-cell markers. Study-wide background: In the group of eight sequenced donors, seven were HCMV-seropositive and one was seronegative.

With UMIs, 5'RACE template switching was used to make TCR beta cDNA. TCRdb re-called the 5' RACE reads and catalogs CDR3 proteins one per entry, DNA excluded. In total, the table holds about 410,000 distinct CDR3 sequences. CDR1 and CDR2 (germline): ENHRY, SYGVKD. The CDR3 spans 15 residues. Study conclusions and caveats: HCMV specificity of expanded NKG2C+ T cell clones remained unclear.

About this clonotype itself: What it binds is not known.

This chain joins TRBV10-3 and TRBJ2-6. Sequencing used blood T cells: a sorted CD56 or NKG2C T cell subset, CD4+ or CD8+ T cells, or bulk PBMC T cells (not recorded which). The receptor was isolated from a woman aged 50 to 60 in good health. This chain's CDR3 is CAISESGTGANVLTF.